The next 31 T cell receptor beta chains were all read from a single sample in a study of blood T cell repertoires in COVID-19 (dated by TCRdb to the early 2020s). The library relied on the immunoSEQ multiplex PCR assay. TCRdb re-hosts the immuneACCESS table, in-frame sequences only. Its copies lack some clones; in the studies checked, an unresolved V gene accounts for under half of them, and the cause for the rest is not known. The sample table lists fewer than 250,000 clones, roughly 86% of them with a count of one. 5.5% to 6.5% of the sample is taken by the ten largest. The material sequenced was peripheral blood. These receptors came from an elderly woman with COVID-19, enrolled during active disease.

The rearrangement uses TRBV27 and TRBJ1-4; 7 bases map to TRBD1. The germline CDR1 and CDR2 sequences are MNHEY and SMNVEV (reference sequence). This CDR3 has 15 residues. V shed 8 bases, J shed 1 base, and the junction held 7 bases outside the gene matches. The CDR3 here is CASGRTGRTNEKLFF. The CDR3 DNA reads TGTGCCAGCGGCCGGACAGGTCGAACTAATGAAAAACTGTTTTTT.

The J gene is TRBJ1-2, the V gene TRBV4-2; TRBD1 might be the D (6 bases). The CDR3 consists of 17 residues. Trimming took 4 bases from V and 0 from J, leaving 18 bases between them. Per germline, CDR1 LGHNA and CDR2 YNFKEQ. CDR3: CASSPGAGELSNYGYTF. The DNA for the CDR3 is TGTGCCAGCAGCCCCGGGGCAGGGGAGCTTTCTAACTATGGCTACACCTTC.

This rearrangement joins TRBV9 to TRBJ2-3; TRBD2 matches 9 bases. Germline CDR1 and CDR2: SGDLS and YYNGEE. There are 17 residues in the CDR3. Trimming took 2 bases from V and 0 from J; bases not matched to a gene: 7. The DNA for the CDR3 is TGTGCCAGCAGCGTCCCCCCCCTAGCGGGGAGCACAGATACGCAGTATTTT. It encodes CASSVPPLAGSTDTQYF. Variable domain in full (rest from reference TRBV9 and TRBJ2-3): DSGVTQTPKHLITATGQRVTLRCSPRSGDLSVYWYQQSLDQGLQFLIQYYNGEERAKGNILERFSAQQFPDLHSELNLSSLELGDSALYFCASSVPPLAGSTDTQYFGPGTRLTVL.

The chain couples TRBV7-2 to TRBJ1-4; D not resolved. Trimming stripped 1 base from V and 0 bases from J, with 6 bases between. CDR3 length equals 15 residues. Germline V CDR1 and CDR2: SGHTA, FQGNSA. This chain's CDR3 is CASSLEGATNEKLFF. The CDR3 DNA sequence: TGTGCCAGCAGCTTAGAAGGAGCAACTAATGAAAAACTGTTTTTT.

The rearrangement joins TRBV29-1 to TRBJ2-1; 13 bases are a match to TRBD2. This CDR3 region has 16 residues. The ends lost 7 bases at V and 4 bases at J; junction bases unmatched: 10. Germline lookup yields CDR1 SQVTM and CDR2 ANQGSEA. CDR3 amino acids: CSGKTSGGERYNEQFF. DNA of the CDR3: TGCAGCGGGAAAACTAGCGGGGGGGAACGATACAATGAGCAGTTCTTC.

The genes are TRBV25-1 and TRBJ2-3; D is unclear. Germline CDR1 and CDR2: MGHDK and SYGVNS. The CDR3 totals 15 residues. Trimming took 3 bases from V and 0 from J, leaving 10 bases between them. The CDR3 sequence is CASSDRFSSTDTQYF. DNA of the CDR3: TGTGCCAGCAGTGACAGATTTTCTAGCACAGATACGCAGTATTTT.

V is TRBV7-2 and J is TRBJ1-5; D might be TRBD1 (5 bases). Germline CDR1 and CDR2: SGHTA and FQGNSA. The length of the CDR3 is 10 residues. V lost 9 bases, J lost 10 bases, and 10 bases lay in between. As DNA, the CDR3 is TGTGCCAGTGGGACTCAACCCCAGCATTTT. It codes for CASGTQPQHF.

This clone was seen just once. The rearrangement uses TRBV6-5 and TRBJ1-2; no reliable D call. The CDR3 length is 13 residues. Deletions cut 4 bases from V and 2 bases from J, with 8 bases between. Germline CDR1 and CDR2: MNHEY and SVGAGI. The CDR3 nucleotides read TGTGCCAGCAGTTTACAGCAGAACTATGGCTACACCTTC. Protein: CASSLQQNYGYTF.

V and J are TRBV2 and TRBJ1-5, with 9 bases aligning to TRBD1. In germline, CDR1 is SNHLY, CDR2 FYNNEI. CDR3 length: 16 residues. V dropped 7 bases and J dropped 2; count of bases not matched to a gene: 9. The CDR3 loop reads CASKRPGTGRNQPQHF. In DNA, the CDR3 is TGTGCCAGCAAAAGGCCCGGGACAGGGCGCAATCAGCCCCAGCATTTT. The full variable domain, completed using reference TRBV2 and TRBJ1-5, is EPEVTQTPSHQVTQMGQEVILRCVPISNHLYFYWYRQILGQKVEFLVSFYNNEISEKSEIFDDQFSVERPDGSNFTLKIRSTKLEDSAMYFCASKRPGTGRNQPQHFGDGTRLSIL.

This clone is a singleton in its sample. This chain uses TRBV19 with TRBJ1-4; tentative D call: TRBD1 (5 bases). The germline gives CDR1 LNHDA, CDR2 SQIVND (reference sequence). V lost 5 bases, J lost 5 bases, and 9 bases lay in between. The CDR3 totals 13 residues. The CDR3 sequence: CASSWGGNEKLFF. In DNA form, the CDR3 reads TGTGCCAGTAGTTGGGGGGGGAATGAAAAACTGTTTTTT.

The chain carries TRBV28 and TRBJ1-6; D perhaps matches TRBD1 (6 bases). V lost 5 bases, J lost 2 bases, and 13 bases lay in between. Per the germline V gene, CDR1 is MDHEN and CDR2 is SYDVKM. The CDR3 has 16 amino acids. The CDR3 sequence: CASSPGALTYNSPLHF. CDR3 in DNA: TGTGCCAGCAGTCCAGGGGCCCTCACCTATAATTCACCCCTCCACTTT.

The chain couples TRBV13 to TRBJ1-3, with 8 bases matching TRBD1. Per germline, CDR1 PRHDT and CDR2 FYEKMQ (reference sequence). The CDR3 is 15 residues long. The trim removed 5 bases at V and 4 bases at J, leaving 7 bases unmatched. The CDR3 reads CASSARTGPGNTIYF. CDR3 DNA sequence: TGTGCCAGCAGCGCTCGGACAGGGCCCGGAAACACCATATATTTT.

The chain employs TRBV5-6 and TRBJ2-2; TRBD2 is a possible D gene (6 bases). The V gene lost 4 bases and the J gene lost 1 base, with 11 bases spanning the gap. The CDR3 runs to 15 residues. Germline values: CDR1 SGHDT, CDR2 YYEEEE. The CDR3 region is CASSGPGLNTGELFF. In DNA, the CDR3 is TGTGCCAGCAGCGGACCGGGACTGAACACCGGGGAGCTGTTTTTT.

As to this clone: At one of its ends the junction is not consistent with the germline gene, which may arise from a read error. The V gene is TRBV10-2, the J gene TRBJ1-5; D not certain. CDR1 and CDR2 (germline): WSHSY, SAAADI. The CDR3 runs 13 residues. The CDR3: CASRDGVGQPQHF. CDR3 DNA sequence: TGCGCCAGCCGTGACGGGGTTGGTCAGCCCCAGCATTTT.

This clone came up once. Other nucleotide sequences in the sample specify the same CDR3. The J gene is TRBJ2-5, the V gene TRBV28; D uncertain. Germline V gene data show CDR1 as MDHEN and CDR2 as SYDVKM. The CDR3 spans 11 residues. Trimming removed 2 bases at V and 5 bases at J, with 3 bases between. The CDR3 DNA sequence: TGTGCCAGCAGTTTACGGGAGACCCAGTACTTC. Translating gives CASSLRETQYF.

Of note for this clone: Other DNA sequences within the sample encode an identical CDR3. CDR3 DNA sequence: TGTGCCAGCTCCCAATCGGGTGGGTCCTACGAGCAGTACGTC. It yields the protein CASSQSGGSYEQYV. This chain joins TRBV18 and TRBJ2-7; D is undetermined. CDR1 is KGHSH and CDR2 is LQKENI in the germline V gene. The CDR3 is made up of 14 amino acids. Trimming pared 6 bases from V and 1 base from J, leaving 13 bases between.

The V gene is TRBV28, the J gene TRBJ1-2; 7 bases map to TRBD1. V lost 7 bases and J lost 7; bases outside the gene matches: 15. The germline CDR1 and CDR2 sequences are MDHEN and SYDVKM. CDR3 size: 15 residues. The CDR3 protein is CASIPIRGGNSGYTF. In DNA, the CDR3 is TGTGCCAGCATCCCGATCAGAGGGGGCAATTCTGGCTACACCTTC.

CDR3 nucleotide sequence: TGTGCCAGCTCACCGGCACAGTTAAATCAGCCCCAGCATTTT. It specifies CASSPAQLNQPQHF. V gene TRBV18 combines with J gene TRBJ1-5; D is unclear. Germline values: CDR1 KGHSH, CDR2 LQKENI. Between the trimmed V and J ends, which lost 3 bases and 4 bases, there was a span of 10 bases. The CDR3 has 14 residues. Supplemented by reference TRBV18 and TRBJ1-5, the full variable domain reads NAGVMQNPRHLVRRRGQEARLRCSPMKGHSHVYWYRQLPEEGLKFMVYLQKENIIDESGMPKERFSAEFPKEGPSILRIQQVVRGDSAAYFCASSPAQLNQPQHFGDGTRLSIL.

The rearrangement joins TRBV10-3 to TRBJ1-1; possible D gene TRBD1, 5 bases. The germline V and J ends were trimmed by 11 bases and 0 bases, with 10 bases remaining between them. In germline, CDR1 is ENHRY, CDR2 SYGVKD. This CDR3 region has 12 residues. CDR3 region: CAVGHLNTEAFF. CDR3 nucleotides: TGTGCCGTAGGACACCTGAACACTGAAGCTTTCTTT.

Here the CDR3 reads CASSNGQGLNTEAFF. CDR3 in DNA: TGTGCCAGCAGTAATGGACAGGGGTTGAACACTGAAGCTTTCTTT. The chain links TRBV28 to TRBJ1-1; 9 bases line up with TRBD1. The CDR3 has 15 residues. J gave up 0 bases and V 5 bases, and 4 bases lay outside the gene matches. Germline CDR1 is MDHEN and CDR2 is SYDVKM.

The rearrangement links TRBV3-1 (or the pseudogene TRBV3-2) to TRBJ2-3, with 12 bases fitting TRBD2. The CDR3 loop spans 16 amino acids. Germline CDR1 and CDR2: LGHDT and YNNKEL (reference sequence). With V trimmed by 2 bases and J by 4 bases, 4 bases remained unmatched. DNA of the CDR3: TGTGCCAGCAGCCAACTAGCGGGGGGGGAACCAGATACGCAGTATTTT. Amino acids: CASSQLAGGEPDTQYF.

Here the CDR3 reads CASRQLTGSGEKLFF. The CDR3 nucleotides read TGTGCCAGCAGACAATTGACAGGGAGTGGCGAAAAACTGTTTTTT. The chain uses TRBV2 and TRBJ1-4; TRBD1 agrees at 7 bases. V shed 6 bases and J 8 bases; nucleotides not matched to a gene: 12. This CDR3 region has 15 residues. CDR1 SNHLY and CDR2 FYNNEI come from the germline V gene.

This clone has only a few counts. The J gene is TRBJ1-2, the V gene TRBV27; TRBD1 matches 9 bases. Losses at the gene ends were 5 bases for V and 4 bases for J; bases not matched to a gene: 5. CDR1 is MNHEY and CDR2 is SMNVEV in the germline V gene (reference sequence). The CDR3 covers 14 residues. The CDR3 DNA sequence: TGTGCCAGCAGTCCCGGGACAGGGCCCTATGGCTACACCTTC. It encodes CASSPGTGPYGYTF.

The J gene is TRBJ1-2, the V gene TRBV5-1; 8 nucleotides line up with TRBD1. CDR1 is SGHRS and CDR2 is YFSETQ in the germline V gene. Trimming at V came to 3 bases and at J to 6 bases, leaving 7 bases not matched to a gene. The CDR3 is 14 residues long. As DNA, the CDR3 is TGCGCCAGCAGCTCCCTCGGACAGGGCGATGGCTACACCTTC. Residues: CASSSLGQGDGYTF.

The genes are TRBV29-1 and TRBJ1-2, with D unresolved. V was trimmed by 4 bases and J by 3 bases, leaving 6 bases between them. Per germline, CDR1 SQVTM and CDR2 ANQGSEA. The CDR3 spans 11 residues. The CDR3 reads CSVAHDYGYTF. CDR3 coding DNA: TGCAGCGTTGCACATGACTATGGCTACACCTTC.

The genes are TRBV28 and TRBJ2-1; 14 bases fit TRBD2. V shed 6 bases and J 0 bases; nucleotides not matched to a gene: 10. Per the germline V gene, CDR1 is MDHEN and CDR2 is SYDVKM. This CDR3 is 19 amino acids long. CDR3 amino acids: CASSTPGLAGGVSYNEQFF. The CDR3 DNA is TGTGCCAGCAGCACTCCTGGACTAGCGGGGGGAGTCTCCTACAATGAGCAGTTCTTC.

This clone occurred once. The chain has TRBV18 and TRBJ2-2, with TRBD2 identical over 7 bases. The CDR3 covers 15 residues. V was clipped by 5 bases and J by 2 bases; unmatched bases: 5. Germline CDR1 KGHSH, CDR2 LQKENI. CDR3 nucleotides: TGTGCCAGCTCAACCGGGACTACAAACACCGGGGAGCTGTTTTTT. This gives the protein CASSTGTTNTGELFF.

The V call is TRBV7-9, the J call TRBJ2-1; the D is unclear. V was cut by 5 bases and J by 7 bases, with 12 bases left in between. There are 13 residues in the CDR3. The germline gives CDR1 SEHNR, CDR2 FQNEAQ (reference sequence). The CDR3 DNA reads as TGTGCCAGCAGCCTAACCTCCCTAAATGAGCAGTTCTTC. Translation: CASSLTSLNEQFF.

V is TRBV19 and J is TRBJ2-1; 7 bases line up with TRBD1. Trimming cost V 7 bases and J 4 bases; bases outside gene matches: 13. The CDR3 runs 16 residues. Germline values: CDR1 LNHDA, CDR2 SQIVND (reference sequence). As DNA, the CDR3 is TGTGCCAGTACCGACCATCGACAGGGATATTACAATGAGCAGTTCTTC. Its protein is CASTDHRQGYYNEQFF.

This sequence joins TRBV20-1 and TRBJ2-2; no clear D. V was clipped by 3 bases and J by 4 bases, with 21 bases between them. The CDR3 extends over 17 amino acids. Germline V CDR1 and CDR2: DFQATT, SNEGSKA (reference sequence). The CDR3 loop reads CSASDSLSRRGTGELFF. Written as DNA, the CDR3 is TGCAGTGCTAGTGACTCCCTAAGCCGCCGTGGCACCGGGGAGCTGTTTTTT.

V gene TRBV6-5 combines with J gene TRBJ1-1; possibly TRBD1 for D (6 bases). The V and J ends lost 7 bases and 1 base respectively, with 13 bases between them. The CDR3 contains 14 residues. CDR1 is MNHEY, CDR2 SVGAGI, per germline. The CDR3 sequence: CASTLGGANTEAFF. In nucleotides, the CDR3 is TGTGCCAGCACCCTCGGGGGGGCGAACACTGAAGCTTTCTTT.